These 14 T cell receptor beta chains originate from one sample sequenced in a study of blood T cells in healthy people across ages. For the second PCR, which ran for about 7 to 11 cycles, a sample-barcoded 5' primer and a J-beta primer mix were used. MiXCR, applied by TCRdb to the 5' RACE reads, yields one record per CDR3 protein. Here the sample spans about a million distinct CDR3 sequences, 45% to 60% being singletons. Material for sequencing was blood. These receptors were obtained from a woman aged 55 to 70 in good health.

Worth noting for this clonotype: An end of the junction does not agree with germline; a read error may underlie this. J is TRBJ2-6 and V is TRBV12-3 or TRBV12-4; D gene uncertain. The CDR3 runs to 15 residues. CDR3 in amino acids: CAGSLGGIQANVLTF. CDR3 in DNA: TGTGCCGGCAGTTTGGGTGGGATTCAGGCCAACGTCCTGACTTTC.

V is TRBV7-6 and J is TRBJ2-1, with TRBD2 matching over 8 bases. The germline gives CDR1 SGHVS, CDR2 FNYEAQ. This CDR3 is 16 amino acids long. After removal of 4 bases from V and 4 bases from J, the junction contained 9 bases not matched to a gene. This chain's CDR3 is CASSSFPGGGYNEQFF. CDR3 bases: TGTGCCAGCAGCTCCTTCCCGGGAGGGGGTTACAATGAGCAGTTCTTC.

This clonotype showed up just a few times. V is TRBV3-1 and J is TRBJ2-5; D is uncertain. Germline V CDR1 and CDR2: LGHDT, YNNKEL (reference sequence). The CDR3 loop spans 11 amino acids. V lost 0 bases, J lost 7 bases, and 3 bases lay in between. CDR3 nucleotides: TGTGCCAGCAGCCAAGAACGGACCCAGTACTTC. It yields the protein CASSQERTQYF.

The chain carries TRBV7-7 and TRBJ2-5, with D possibly TRBD1 on 5 matching bases. The CDR3 covers 15 residues. The V and J ends lost 5 bases and 4 bases respectively, with 17 bases between them. The germline V gene has CDR1 SSHAT and CDR2 FNYEAQ (reference sequence). This chain's CDR3 is CASSLSAIQGETQYF. The CDR3 DNA is TGTGCCAGCAGCCTCTCTGCGATTCAGGGAGAGACCCAGTACTTC.

The rearrangement uses TRBV12-3 or TRBV12-4 and TRBJ2-4, with 8 bases lining up with TRBD1. V lost 5 bases to trimming and J lost 5 bases; unmatched junction nucleotides: 8. CDR3 length: 15 residues. In DNA form, the CDR3 reads TGTGCCAGCAGTCTAACCGGGACAGGAGAAAACATTCAGTACTTC. Translation: CASSLTGTGENIQYF.

This clonotype showed up just a few times. The rearrangement links TRBV4-1 to TRBJ2-3; D remains unclear. V was trimmed by 0 bases and J by 3 bases, leaving 13 bases between them. The CDR3 is made up of 16 amino acids. Germline V gene sequence: CDR1 MGHRA, CDR2 YSYEKL. As DNA, the CDR3 is TGCGCCAGCAGCCAAGATGGCTACCAAAAGACAGATACGCAGTATTTT. Residues: CASSQDGYQKTDTQYF.

V gene TRBV25-1 combines with J gene TRBJ2-2; unclear D gene. The V end was cut by 0 bases, the J end by 3 bases, with 5 bases between. Germline loops: CDR1 MGHDK, CDR2 SYGVNS. This CDR3 contains 14 residues. Here the CDR3 DNA reads TGTGCCAGCAGTGAATATCTCGACACCGGGGAGCTGTTTTTT. This codes for CASSEYLDTGELFF.

The chain uses TRBV20-1 and TRBJ2-3; 11 bases line up with TRBD2. There are 15 residues in the CDR3. Losses at the gene ends were 6 bases for V and 3 bases for J; bases not matched to a gene: 8. Germline V lookup: CDR1 DFQATT, CDR2 SNEGSKA (reference sequence). DNA of the CDR3: TGCAGTGCCCCTATCCGACTAGCGGGGACAGATACGCAGTATTTT. Translation gives CSAPIRLAGTDTQYF.

The V and J genes are TRBV6-5 and TRBJ1-2; D unclear. CDR3 size: 13 residues. V lost 6 bases and J 8 bases, leaving 16 bases between the germline ends. Germline V gene data show CDR1 as MNHEY and CDR2 as SVGAGI. CDR3 nucleotide sequence: TGTGCCAGCAGGAAGGACGGATGGCGAGGCTACACCTTC. It is translated as CASRKDGWRGYTF.

This clonotype was detected a few times. This chain connects TRBV6-2 or TRBV6-3 to TRBJ2-4; maybe TRBD2 (6 bases). V was shortened by 5 bases and J by 9 bases, with 23 bases between the two germline ends. This CDR3 comprises 16 residues. Germline V CDR1 and CDR2: MNHEY, SVGEGT. The CDR3 sequence is CASSLPPWRDIIIQYF. The CDR3, as DNA: TGTGCCAGCAGTCTCCCCCCCTGGAGGGATATTATCATTCAGTACTTC.

This clonotype was found a few times. This chain joins TRBV6-2 or TRBV6-3 and TRBJ2-1; TRBD2 aligns across 10 bases. The CDR3 covers 15 residues. The V segment lost 7 bases and the J segment 1 base; nucleotides outside the gene matches: 4. Germline V lookup: CDR1 MNHEY, CDR2 SVGEGT. The DNA of the CDR3 is TGTGCCAGCAAGGCAGCGGGAGGGTCCTACAATGAGCAGTTCTTC. This sequence encodes CASKAAGGSYNEQFF.

V is TRBV12-3 or TRBV12-4 and J is TRBJ2-2; TRBD1 agrees at 9 bases. This CDR3 spans 16 amino acids. Unmatched junction bases numbered 5, after V lost 3 bases and J lost 3 bases. CDR3 nucleotides: TGTGCCAGCAGTTTGGGGACAGGGAGGGACACCGGGGAGCTGTTTTTT. Encoded protein: CASSLGTGRDTGELFF.

This clonotype was seen a single time. The V call is TRBV20-1, the J call TRBJ2-1, with D unresolved. Germline assignment: CDR1 DFQATT and CDR2 SNEGSKA (reference sequence). The V gene lost 6 bases and the J gene lost 3 bases, with 15 bases spanning the gap. This CDR3 comprises 14 residues. CDR3: CSARPITGYNEQFF. The CDR3, as DNA: TGCAGTGCCCGACCAATAACGGGCTACAATGAGCAGTTCTTC.

This clonotype has only a few counts. This chain links TRBV6-5 with TRBJ2-4; perhaps TRBD1 as D (6 bases). This CDR3 is built from 18 residues. Trimming took 0 bases from V and 1 from J, leaving 16 bases between them. Germline lookup yields CDR1 MNHEY and CDR2 SVGAGI. CDR3 region: CASSYSLWGREAKNIQYF. For the CDR3, the DNA is TGTGCCAGCAGTTACTCGCTTTGGGGGCGAGAGGCCAAAAACATTCAGTACTTC.